This entry lists 20 T cell receptor beta chains sequenced from one sample in a study of cytomegalovirus exposure and HLA in healthy donors. 60 Vbeta and 13 Jbeta primers were used in PCR. Measured with immunoSEQ multiplex PCR; TCRdb has only the in-frame clones, and not every one. The sample lists about 160,000 clones, roughly 77% occurring once. The material sequenced was PBMCs. These receptor sequences come from a man aged 25 to 40 in good health and CMV-seropositive.

This sequence joins TRBV25-1 and TRBJ2-5; 7 bases match TRBD2. This CDR3 region has 13 residues. Germline V gene lookup returns CDR1 MGHDK and CDR2 SYGVNS. The ends lost 5 bases at V and 2 bases at J; junction bases unmatched: 2. CDR3 bases: TGTGCCAGCAGTTGGGGGGGTCAAGAGACCCAGTACTTC. Translated: CASSWGGQETQYF.

V is TRBV27 and J is TRBJ1-5; TRBD1 matches 7 bases. CDR1 is MNHEY, CDR2 SMNVEV, per germline (reference sequence). Trimming cost V 4 bases and J 4 bases; bases outside gene matches: 7. The CDR3 is 15 amino acids. The CDR3 reads CASSWTGLGNQPQHF. CDR3 coding DNA: TGTGCCAGCAGTTGGACAGGATTGGGGAATCAGCCCCAGCATTTT.

This chain uses TRBV5-1 with TRBJ1-1; the match to TRBD1 covers 10 bases. There are 15 residues in the CDR3. J gave up 5 bases and V 2 bases, and 6 bases lay outside the gene matches. Germline-derived CDR1 and CDR2 are SGHRS and YFSETQ. The CDR3 DNA sequence: TGCGCCAGCAGCTTTCACCGGACAGGGGGAACTGAAGCTTTCTTT. It translates to CASSFHRTGGTEAFF.

The chain carries TRBV5-6 and TRBJ1-6; tentatively, D is TRBD1 (5 bases). This CDR3 region has 15 residues. Germline V gives CDR1 SGHDT, CDR2 YYEEEE. V gave up 4 bases and J gave up 3 bases, with 11 bases separating them. The CDR3 region has the DNA TGTGCCAGCAGCAGTCAGGGTCTCTATAATTCACCCCTCCACTTT. It encodes CASSSQGLYNSPLHF.

The V call is TRBV5-1, the J call TRBJ2-3, with 7 bases that match TRBD2. Germline CDR1 is SGHRS and CDR2 is YFSETQ. The junction had 8 bases not matched to a gene; V was cut back by 3 bases and J by 1 base. This CDR3 region has 16 residues. CDR3: CASSWSQRGGTDTQYF. The CDR3 DNA reads TGCGCCAGCAGCTGGAGCCAGCGGGGAGGCACAGATACGCAGTATTTT.

The chain is built from TRBV9 and TRBJ2-5; the D gene is possibly TRBD1 (6 bases). CDR1 is SGDLS and CDR2 is YYNGEE in the germline V gene. The CDR3 spans 16 residues. The germline V and J ends were trimmed by 2 bases and 2 bases, with 16 bases remaining between them. This CDR3 reads CASSVSPGTSQETQYF. The CDR3 nucleotides are TGTGCCAGCAGCGTTAGTCCCGGGACATCTCAAGAGACCCAGTACTTC.

This clone was observed a handful of times. V gene TRBV6-5 combines with J gene TRBJ2-7, with TRBD1 matching 9 bases. Germline loops: CDR1 MNHEY, CDR2 SVGAGI. CDR3 length equals 15 residues. After removal of 0 bases from V and 4 bases from J, the junction contained 4 bases not matched to a gene. The CDR3 DNA follows: TGTGCCAGCAGTTACTCTGGGACAGGGAGATACGAGCAGTACTTC. Its protein product is CASSYSGTGRYEQYF.

To note about this clone: The same CDR3 can be traced to other DNA sequences in this sample. The chain employs TRBV2 and TRBJ1-5, with TRBD1 identical over 9 bases. Per germline, CDR1 SNHLY and CDR2 FYNNEI. CDR3 size: 14 residues. The J segment lost 6 bases and the V segment lost 3 bases, leaving 3 bases of the junction unmatched. CDR3 protein: CASSEGQGGQPQHF. As DNA, the CDR3 is TGTGCCAGCAGTGAGGGACAGGGAGGTCAGCCCCAGCATTTT.

V gene TRBV2 combines with J gene TRBJ2-3, with a possible D match to TRBD2 (7 bases). The CDR3 is 12 amino acids. V was clipped by 11 bases and J by 4 bases, with 13 bases between them. Germline V gene sequence: CDR1 SNHLY, CDR2 FYNNEI. The CDR3 sequence: CAGGAEADTQYF. DNA of the CDR3: TGTGCCGGGGGGGCCGAGGCAGATACGCAGTATTTT.

Details on this clone: An end of the junction does not agree with germline; a read error may underlie this. The chain couples TRBV13 to TRBJ2-2; 8 bases agree with TRBD2. The CDR3 is 13 residues long. In germline, CDR1 is PRHDT, CDR2 FYEKMQ (reference sequence). This CDR3 reads CAGRLAGTGELFF. CDR3 in DNA: TGCGCCGGGAGGCTAGCGGGTACCGGGGAGCTGTTTTTT.

This clone was detected only a few times. This chain uses TRBV23-1 with TRBJ1-2; 10 bases agree with TRBD1. TRBV23-1 is known as an ORF, though its function is uncertain. V lost 1 base to trimming and J lost 7 bases; unmatched junction nucleotides: 12. The CDR3 sequence is 17 residues long. CDR3 in amino acids: CASSQFLGQGEIGGYTF. The CDR3 DNA reads as TGCGCCAGCAGTCAATTCCTAGGACAGGGGGAAATAGGTGGCTACACCTTC.

As concerns this clone: In the same sample, other DNA sequences code for this CDR3. This CDR3 reads CAISESTGGAYGYTF. In DNA, the CDR3 is TGTGCCATCAGTGAGTCGACAGGGGGCGCCTATGGCTACACCTTC. V usage is TRBV10-3 and J usage is TRBJ1-2; 10 nucleotides line up with TRBD1. J was trimmed by 4 bases and V by 0 bases; bases with no gene match: 2. In germline, CDR1 is ENHRY, CDR2 SYGVKD. The CDR3 length is 15 residues.

The count of this clone is one. The gene calls are TRBV4-3 and TRBJ2-2, with TRBD1 as a possible D gene (5 bases). CDR3 length: 15 residues. Germline CDR1 reads LGHNA; CDR2 reads YSLEER. V lost 1 base and J 5 bases, leaving 11 bases between the germline ends. The CDR3 here is CASSQALPGTGELFF. CDR3 in DNA: TGCGCCAGCAGCCAAGCTCTTCCAGGGACCGGGGAGCTGTTTTTT.

The rearrangement links TRBV19 to TRBJ1-1; D is uncertain. The CDR3 covers 13 residues. Germline V gene data show CDR1 as LNHDA and CDR2 as SQIVND (reference sequence). The ends were cut back, 3 bases at V and 6 bases at J, with 11 bases in the middle. The CDR3 loop reads CASSMRRVAEAFF. CDR3 sequence (DNA): TGTGCCAGTAGTATGAGGAGGGTGGCTGAAGCTTTCTTT.

This rearrangement joins TRBV7-3 to TRBJ2-5; TRBD2 agrees at 7 bases. Germline assignment: CDR1 SGHTA and CDR2 FQGTGA. This CDR3 region has 13 residues. V gave up 8 bases and J gave up 3 bases; unmatched junction bases: 6. CDR3 protein: CASSRGVKETQYF. CDR3 coding DNA: TGTGCCAGCTCCCGGGGGGTGAAAGAGACCCAGTACTTC.

The CDR3 spells CASSKIGTSIPYEQYF. DNA for the CDR3: TGTGCCAGTAGTAAAATCGGGACATCCATCCCCTACGAGCAGTACTTC. The J gene is TRBJ2-7, the V gene TRBV19, with D tentatively TRBD1 (6 bases). Trimming removed 4 bases at V and 2 bases at J, with 18 bases between. The CDR3 is 16 residues long. Germline lookup yields CDR1 LNHDA and CDR2 SQIVND (reference sequence).

The J gene is TRBJ2-7, the V gene TRBV25-1; 8 nucleotides align to TRBD1. The CDR3 consists of 14 residues. Germline CDR1 MGHDK, CDR2 SYGVNS. V trimming: 4 bases; J trimming: 3 bases; junction bases outside the gene matches: 5. The CDR3 DNA reads as TGTGCCAGCAGTGGGAAGACAGGGGTCTACGAGCAGTACTTC. It encodes CASSGKTGVYEQYF.

This clone was counted a single time. The genes are TRBV6-5 and TRBJ1-2, with 8 positions matching TRBD1. After removal of 4 bases from V and 7 bases from J, the junction contained 5 bases not matched to a gene. Germline V CDR1 and CDR2: MNHEY, SVGAGI. The CDR3 spans 13 residues. CDR3 residues: CASSSRQGTGYTF. CDR3 DNA sequence: TGTGCCAGCAGTTCCCGACAGGGGACTGGCTACACCTTC.

The CDR3 sequence is CAWSTPHGVINEQFF. DNA of the CDR3: TGTGCCTGGAGTACCCCACACGGGGTTATCAATGAGCAGTTCTTC. This chain joins TRBV30 and TRBJ2-1; perhaps TRBD2 as D (5 bases). Trimming took off 2 bases at V and 6 bases at J, with 17 bases between the two ends. Germline values: CDR1 GTSNPN, CDR2 SVGIG (reference sequence). The CDR3 is made up of 15 amino acids.

The chain links TRBV9 to TRBJ2-1; possibly TRBD1 for D (6 bases). The CDR3 totals 16 residues. V shed 3 bases and J shed 3 bases, with 16 bases lying between them. Germline V gene sequence: CDR1 SGDLS, CDR2 YYNGEE. DNA of the CDR3: TGTGCCAGCAGCGCCGCCGACAGGTCCCACTACAATGAGCAGTTCTTC. As protein: CASSAADRSHYNEQFF.